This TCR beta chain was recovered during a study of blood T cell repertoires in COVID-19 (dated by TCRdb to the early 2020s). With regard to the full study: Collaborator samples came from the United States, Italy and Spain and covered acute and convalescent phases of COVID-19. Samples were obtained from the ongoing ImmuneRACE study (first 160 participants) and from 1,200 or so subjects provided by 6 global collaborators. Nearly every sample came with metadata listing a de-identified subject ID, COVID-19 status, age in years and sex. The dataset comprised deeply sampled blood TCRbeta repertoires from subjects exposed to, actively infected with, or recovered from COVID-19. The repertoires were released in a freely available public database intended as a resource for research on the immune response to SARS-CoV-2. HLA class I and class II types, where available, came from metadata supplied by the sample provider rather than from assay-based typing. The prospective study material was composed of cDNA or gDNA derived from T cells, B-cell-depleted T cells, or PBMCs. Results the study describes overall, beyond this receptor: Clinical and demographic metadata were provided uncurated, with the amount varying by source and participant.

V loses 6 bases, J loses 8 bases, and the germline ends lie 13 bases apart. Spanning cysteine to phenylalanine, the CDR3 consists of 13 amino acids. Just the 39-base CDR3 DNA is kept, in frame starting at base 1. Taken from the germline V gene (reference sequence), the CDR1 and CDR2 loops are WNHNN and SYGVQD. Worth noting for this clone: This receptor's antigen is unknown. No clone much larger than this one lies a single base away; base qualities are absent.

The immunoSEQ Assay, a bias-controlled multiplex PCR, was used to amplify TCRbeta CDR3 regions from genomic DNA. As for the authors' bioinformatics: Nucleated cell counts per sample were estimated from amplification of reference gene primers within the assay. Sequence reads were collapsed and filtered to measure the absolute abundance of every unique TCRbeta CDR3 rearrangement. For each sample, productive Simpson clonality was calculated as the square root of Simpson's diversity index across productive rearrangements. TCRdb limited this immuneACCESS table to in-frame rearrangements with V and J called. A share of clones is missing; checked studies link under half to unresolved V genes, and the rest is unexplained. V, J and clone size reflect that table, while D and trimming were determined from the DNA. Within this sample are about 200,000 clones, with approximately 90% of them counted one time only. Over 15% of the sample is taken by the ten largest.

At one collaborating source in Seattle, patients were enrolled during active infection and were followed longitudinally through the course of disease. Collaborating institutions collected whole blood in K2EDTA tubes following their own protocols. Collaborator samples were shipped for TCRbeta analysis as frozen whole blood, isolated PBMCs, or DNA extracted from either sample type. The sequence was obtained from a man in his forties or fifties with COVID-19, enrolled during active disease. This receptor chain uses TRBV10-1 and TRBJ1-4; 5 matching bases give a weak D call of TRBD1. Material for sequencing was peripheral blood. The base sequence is TGCGCCAGCAGCTCTGACAGTGGGGAAAAACTGTTTTTT. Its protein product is CASSSDSGEKLFF.